This T cell receptor (beta chain) was captured in a study of blood T cell repertoires in COVID-19. Study overall: From the United States, Italy and Spain came samples of acute and convalescent COVID-19. Sample material is recorded as cDNA or gDNA derived from T cells, B-cell-depleted T cells, or PBMCs.

The authors' processing: Reference gene primer amplification gave estimated nucleated cell counts. Measured with immunoSEQ multiplex PCR; TCRdb has only the in-frame clones, and not every one. The V and J calls and clone size are taken from that table; D and trimming were inferred from the DNA. This sample yields more than 150,000 clones, of which about 90% are seen a single time; about 0.59% belongs to the top ten. The receptor comes from a man aged 50 to 60 with acute or convalescent COVID-19. Sequencing was done on a sample of peripheral blood.

The CDR3 loop is CASSLENEQFF. CDR3 sequence (DNA): TGTGCCAGCTCTCTCGAGAATGAGCAGTTCTTC. The chain combines TRBV18 with TRBJ2-1; the D is unclear. The V gene lost 6 bases and the J gene lost 7 bases, with 7 bases spanning the gap. The CDR3 is 11 residues long. Germline V gene sequence: CDR1 KGHSH, CDR2 LQKENI.